These T cell receptor beta chains were read from a single sample in a study of T cell responses to AZD1222 COVID-19 vaccine. Libraries were prepared by immunoSEQ multiplex PCR; TCRdb keeps only in-frame clonotypes and omits some of them. This table holds approximately 120,000 clones, over 80% found once. Sequencing was performed on peripheral blood, taken on day 0 of AZD1222 vaccination. Receptors were obtained from an adult in good health. CDR3s include the opening cysteine and the closing phenylalanine or tryptophan. D genes are given only for firm matches. Rows give clone size only sometimes, using once, few, many, or a class for an expanded clone.

CDR3 DNA: TGTGCCACGCTAGTGGCGGGCACAGATACGCAGTATTTT
CDR3 protein: CATLVAGTDTQYF
J gene: TRBJ2-3
CDR3 length: 13
clone size: -
V gene: TRBV7-9
D gene: -

CDR3 DNA: TGTGCCAGCAGCATGGACAGGGGGCGAAAAGCTTTCTTT
CDR3 protein: CASSMDRGRKAFF
J gene: TRBJ1-1
CDR3 length: 13
clone size: -
V gene: TRBV7-3
D gene: TRBD1

CDR3 DNA: TGTGCTAGTGGACGTGACGGCGGCCGTCTCTATGGCTACACCTTC
CDR3 protein: CASGRDGGRLYGYTF
J gene: TRBJ1-2
CDR3 length: 15
clone size: -
V gene: TRBV12-5
D gene: -

CDR3 DNA: TGTGCCAGCAGCTTACCGGCAGTTGGCCTAGCGGAGAATGAGCAGTTCTTC
CDR3 protein: CASSLPAVGLAENEQFF
J gene: TRBJ2-1
CDR3 length: 17
clone size: -
V gene: TRBV7-9
D gene: TRBD2

CDR3 DNA: TGTGCCAGCAGTCCCTACACCATCGGCCTGCCCCAGCATTTT
CDR3 protein: CASSPYTIGLPQHF
J gene: TRBJ1-5
CDR3 length: 14
clone size: -
V gene: TRBV7-9
D gene: -

CDR3 DNA: TGTGCCAGCTCACTCGGCCTGGGGGAAAAACTGTTTTTT
CDR3 protein: CASSLGLGEKLFF
J gene: TRBJ1-4
CDR3 length: 13
clone size: -
V gene: TRBV18
D gene: -

CDR3 DNA: TGCGCCAGCAGCTTTTTAGCGGGAGAGACCGGGGAGCTGTTTTTT
CDR3 protein: CASSFLAGETGELFF
J gene: TRBJ2-2
CDR3 length: 15
clone size: -
V gene: TRBV5-1
D gene: TRBD2

CDR3 DNA: TGTGCCAGTAGTCACCGGCAGGGGACAGGGGCCTATTTTGCTAACTATGGCTACACCTTC
CDR3 protein: CASSHRQGTGAYFANYGYTF
J gene: TRBJ1-2
CDR3 length: 20
clone size: -
V gene: TRBV19
D gene: TRBD1

CDR3 DNA: TGTGCCAGCAGCGTCGGGGGAAGAAACTATGGCTACACCTTC
CDR3 protein: CASSVGGRNYGYTF
J gene: TRBJ1-2
CDR3 length: 14
clone size: -
V gene: TRBV14
D gene: -

CDR3 DNA: TGTGCCAGCAGCTTAGGGGTGTACGAGCAGTACTTC
CDR3 protein: CASSLGVYEQYF
J gene: TRBJ2-7
CDR3 length: 12
clone size: -
V gene: TRBV11-2
D gene: -

CDR3 DNA: TGTGCCAGCAGCTCGGGACGGAACAATGAGCAGTTCTTC
CDR3 protein: CASSSGRNNEQFF
J gene: TRBJ2-1
CDR3 length: 13
clone size: -
V gene: TRBV7-2
D gene: -

CDR3 DNA: TGTGCCAGCACCTCCCGACTAGCGGGAGATGAGCAGTTCTTC
CDR3 protein: CASTSRLAGDEQFF
J gene: TRBJ2-1
CDR3 length: 14
clone size: once
V gene: TRBV19
D gene: TRBD2

CDR3 DNA: TGTGCTAGTGGACCCGAGACCGGACAGGGGGACAATCAGCCCCAGCATTTT
CDR3 protein: CASGPETGQGDNQPQHF
J gene: TRBJ1-5
CDR3 length: 17
clone size: -
V gene: TRBV12-5
D gene: TRBD1

CDR3 DNA: TGTGCCAGCAGAGCTAGCGGGAGTCCCTACAATGAGCAGTTCTTC
CDR3 protein: CASRASGSPYNEQFF
J gene: TRBJ2-1
CDR3 length: 15
clone size: -
V gene: TRBV3-1/TRBV3-2
D gene: TRBD2

CDR3 DNA: TGTGCCAGCAGCTTCGGGACAGGGGGCTGGATGAACACTGAAGCTTTCTTT
CDR3 protein: CASSFGTGGWMNTEAFF
J gene: TRBJ1-1
CDR3 length: 17
clone size: -
V gene: TRBV5-5
D gene: TRBD1

CDR3 DNA: TGTGCCAGTAGTACCCCGGGACATATCGATACGCAGTATTTT
CDR3 protein: CASSTPGHIDTQYF
J gene: TRBJ2-3
CDR3 length: 14
clone size: -
V gene: TRBV19
D gene: -

CDR3 DNA: TGTGCCACCAGCAGAGGACTAGGGGCCACCGGGGAGCTGTTTTTT
CDR3 protein: CATSRGLGATGELFF
J gene: TRBJ2-2
CDR3 length: 15
clone size: -
V gene: TRBV15
D gene: -

CDR3 DNA: TGTGCCAGCAGCCAGGGCGTAACTAACTATGGCTACACCTTC
CDR3 protein: CASSQGVTNYGYTF
J gene: TRBJ1-2
CDR3 length: 14
clone size: -
V gene: TRBV4-2
D gene: -

CDR3 DNA: TGTGCCAGCAGCGTAACAGCTAACTATGGCTACACCTTC
CDR3 protein: CASSVTANYGYTF
J gene: TRBJ1-2
CDR3 length: 13
clone size: once
V gene: TRBV7-2
D gene: -

CDR3 DNA: TGTGCCAGCAGCTTAGCGGCCGCGGGGACCGGGGAGCTGTTTTTT
CDR3 protein: CASSLAAAGTGELFF
J gene: TRBJ2-2
CDR3 length: 15
clone size: few
V gene: TRBV7-2
D gene: -

CDR3 DNA: TGTGCCAGCAGCCCACAACTAGCGGGGGGGCGAGATACGCAGTATTTT
CDR3 protein: CASSPQLAGGRDTQYF
J gene: TRBJ2-3
CDR3 length: 16
clone size: once
V gene: TRBV7-3
D gene: TRBD2

CDR3 DNA: TGCGCCAGCAGACTAAATATGAACACTGAAGCTTTCTTT
CDR3 protein: CASRLNMNTEAFF
J gene: TRBJ1-1
CDR3 length: 13
clone size: once
V gene: TRBV5-1
D gene: -

CDR3 DNA: TGTGCCAGCAGCTTGATTGGTTCTGGAAACACCATATATTTT
CDR3 protein: CASSLIGSGNTIYF
J gene: TRBJ1-3
CDR3 length: 14
clone size: -
V gene: TRBV5-6
D gene: -

CDR3 DNA: TGTGCCAGCAGAAGAGGGACCACTGAAGCTTTCTTT
CDR3 protein: CASRRGTTEAFF
J gene: TRBJ1-1
CDR3 length: 12
clone size: -
V gene: TRBV6-5
D gene: -

CDR3 DNA: TGTGCCAGCAGCTTAGGGAGGGGGAGAGACAATGAGCAGTTCTTC
CDR3 protein: CASSLGRGRDNEQFF
J gene: TRBJ2-1
CDR3 length: 15
clone size: -
V gene: TRBV7-2
D gene: -

CDR3 DNA: TGTGCCAGCAGCCTCGACAGGGGCAATGAGCAGTTCTTC
CDR3 protein: CASSLDRGNEQFF
J gene: TRBJ2-1
CDR3 length: 13
clone size: -
V gene: TRBV3-1/TRBV3-2
D gene: TRBD1

CDR3 DNA: TGCGCCAGCAGCCAACTTCTAGCGGGAGTCTACGAGCAGTACTTC
CDR3 protein: CASSQLLAGVYEQYF
J gene: TRBJ2-7
CDR3 length: 15
clone size: -
V gene: TRBV4-1
D gene: TRBD2

CDR3 DNA: TGTGCCACCAGCAGAGTGGAGCGGGCCCCAGCCAATGAGCAGTTCTTC
CDR3 protein: CATSRVERAPANEQFF
J gene: TRBJ2-1
CDR3 length: 16
clone size: -
V gene: TRBV15
D gene: -

CDR3 DNA: TGTGCCAGCACTACCACGATCGGAACAGGGGGCTACGAGCAGTACTTC
CDR3 protein: CASTTTIGTGGYEQYF
J gene: TRBJ2-7
CDR3 length: 16
clone size: -
V gene: TRBV4-2
D gene: TRBD1

CDR3 DNA: TGTGCCAGCAGCAGGGAGACGAACTATGGCTACACCTTC
CDR3 protein: CASSRETNYGYTF
J gene: TRBJ1-2
CDR3 length: 13
clone size: -
V gene: TRBV28
D gene: -

CDR3 DNA: TGTGCCAGCTTTCAGCGGGAGGGCTACACAGATACGCAGTATTTT
CDR3 protein: CASFQREGYTDTQYF
J gene: TRBJ2-3
CDR3 length: 15
clone size: -
V gene: TRBV2
D gene: TRBD2

CDR3 DNA: TGTGCCAGCAGCTTGGAACCGGGACGGGGAGTCCGGGAGCAGTTCTTC
CDR3 protein: CASSLEPGRGVREQFF
J gene: TRBJ2-1
CDR3 length: 16
clone size: -
V gene: TRBV5-4
D gene: -

CDR3 DNA: TGTGCCAGCAGCGTAGAGAGTCGGGTCTACACTGAAGCTTTCTTT
CDR3 protein: CASSVESRVYTEAFF
J gene: TRBJ1-1
CDR3 length: 15
clone size: few
V gene: TRBV9
D gene: -

CDR3 DNA: TGTGCCAGCAGTGAAGCAGAAGTCACTGAAGCTTTCTTT
CDR3 protein: CASSEAEVTEAFF
J gene: TRBJ1-1
CDR3 length: 13
clone size: -
V gene: TRBV2
D gene: -

CDR3 DNA: TGTGCCAGCAGCGATAGAAGACAGGGTGTTGGTGGCTACACCTTC
CDR3 protein: CASSDRRQGVGGYTF
J gene: TRBJ1-2
CDR3 length: 15
clone size: few
V gene: TRBV7-2
D gene: TRBD1

CDR3 DNA: TGTGCCAGCAGCCAGAGCGGGGCGGGAAACACCATATATTTT
CDR3 protein: CASSQSGAGNTIYF
J gene: TRBJ1-3
CDR3 length: 14
clone size: -
V gene: TRBV3-1/TRBV3-2
D gene: -

CDR3 DNA: TGTGCCAGCACCCAAATTTCAGGGGCCTACAATGAGCAGTTCTTC
CDR3 protein: CASTQISGAYNEQFF
J gene: TRBJ2-1
CDR3 length: 15
clone size: -
V gene: TRBV7-2
D gene: -

CDR3 DNA: TGTGCCAGCAGTTTCAGGGACACTGAAGCTTTCTTT
CDR3 protein: CASSFRDTEAFF
J gene: TRBJ1-1
CDR3 length: 12
clone size: -
V gene: TRBV28
D gene: -

CDR3 DNA: TGTGCCAGTAGCCCCAGGCGGGAAAGGGGTCAGCCCCAGCATTTT
CDR3 protein: CASSPRRERGQPQHF
J gene: TRBJ1-5
CDR3 length: 15
clone size: -
V gene: TRBV19
D gene: -

CDR3 DNA: TGTGCCAGCAGCCTCCGGGGTACTGAAGCTTTCTTT
CDR3 protein: CASSLRGTEAFF
J gene: TRBJ1-1
CDR3 length: 12
clone size: -
V gene: TRBV28
D gene: -

CDR3 DNA: TGTGCCAGCAGCTGGACAGGGTCAACTAATGAAAAACTGTTTTTT
CDR3 protein: CASSWTGSTNEKLFF
J gene: TRBJ1-4
CDR3 length: 15
clone size: once
V gene: TRBV5-6
D gene: TRBD1

CDR3 DNA: TGTGCCAGCAGTGAAGTCTACGAGCAGTACTTC
CDR3 protein: CASSEVYEQYF
J gene: TRBJ2-7
CDR3 length: 11
clone size: -
V gene: TRBV2
D gene: -

CDR3 DNA: TGTGCCAGCAGCTTGTCAGGGGTCAATGAAAAACTGTTTTTT
CDR3 protein: CASSLSGVNEKLFF
J gene: TRBJ1-4
CDR3 length: 14
clone size: -
V gene: TRBV5-8
D gene: -

CDR3 DNA: TGTGCCAGCAGCGAGGGGCCCACTGAAGCTTTCTTT
CDR3 protein: CASSEGPTEAFF
J gene: TRBJ1-1
CDR3 length: 12
clone size: -
V gene: TRBV6-5
D gene: -

CDR3 DNA: TGTGCCTTTTTGAATGATGGGTTTGGGGACTATGGCTACACCTTC
CDR3 protein: CAFLNDGFGDYGYTF
J gene: TRBJ1-2
CDR3 length: 15
clone size: few
V gene: TRBV30
D gene: -

CDR3 DNA: TGTGCCAGCAGCCTTTACAGACAGGGTAGAACTGAAGCTTTCTTT
CDR3 protein: CASSLYRQGRTEAFF
J gene: TRBJ1-1
CDR3 length: 15
clone size: once
V gene: TRBV3-1/TRBV3-2
D gene: TRBD1

CDR3 DNA: TGTGCCAGCAGCGCGAGTGGGGGCTATGGCTACACCTTC
CDR3 protein: CASSASGGYGYTF
J gene: TRBJ1-2
CDR3 length: 13
clone size: -
V gene: TRBV6-5
D gene: -

CDR3 DNA: TGTGCCAGCGGGCGGGACCCTCTCTACGAGCAGTACTTC
CDR3 protein: CASGRDPLYEQYF
J gene: TRBJ2-7
CDR3 length: 13
clone size: -
V gene: TRBV12-3/TRBV12-4
D gene: -

CDR3 DNA: TGTGCCAGCAGTCCCCCCCCCGCCCTTAATTCACCCCTCCACTTT
CDR3 protein: CASSPPPALNSPLHF
J gene: TRBJ1-6
CDR3 length: 15
clone size: -
V gene: TRBV28
D gene: -

CDR3 DNA: TGTGCCAGCAGCTTATATCTGGGCCGTGGAAACACCATATATTTT
CDR3 protein: CASSLYLGRGNTIYF
J gene: TRBJ1-3
CDR3 length: 15
clone size: -
V gene: TRBV7-2
D gene: -

CDR3 DNA: TGTGCCAGCAGCACCCGACCGGCGTCCTACGAGCAGTACTTC
CDR3 protein: CASSTRPASYEQYF
J gene: TRBJ2-7
CDR3 length: 14
clone size: -
V gene: TRBV11-2
D gene: -

CDR3 DNA: TGTGCCAGCAGTCGAGGGAGTTTTGACGAGCAGTACTTC
CDR3 protein: CASSRGSFDEQYF
J gene: TRBJ2-7
CDR3 length: 13
clone size: -
V gene: TRBV7-9
D gene: -